A single sample gave rise to the 20 T cell receptor beta chains below, sequenced in a study of early T cells in non-severe SARS-CoV-2 infection. A single record per CDR3 protein comes from TCRdb applying MiXCR to the 5' RACE reads. The sample lists about 31,000 distinct CDR3 sequences; 4.5% to 6% were seen once. Sequenced input: whole blood. The receptors were gathered from an adult who was a healthcare worker with PCR-confirmed SARS-CoV-2 infection or an uninfected control (not recorded which).

This clonotype was detected many times. The rearrangement uses TRBV11-2 and TRBJ2-7, with D possibly matching TRBD1 (6 bases). Germline values: CDR1 SGHAT, CDR2 FQNNGV. CDR3 length equals 15 residues. Trimming shortened V by 5 bases and J by 0 bases, and 14 bases separated the two germline ends. CDR3 nucleotide sequence: TGTGCCAGCAGCCCGCGCATGGACAGCTCCTACGAGCAGTACTTC. Encoded protein: CASSPRMDSSYEQYF.

The table lists this clonotype with a few counts. The V and J genes are TRBV5-1 and TRBJ1-1; TRBD1 aligns across 7 bases. The CDR3 extends over 14 amino acids. V was pared by 0 bases and J by 5 bases, with 4 bases of the junction left unmatched. CDR1 is SGHRS and CDR2 is YFSETQ in the germline V gene. The DNA for the CDR3 is TGCGCCAGCAGCTTGGAGGGGGCGCTGACTGAAGCTTTCTTT. It translates to CASSLEGALTEAFF.

This clonotype was seen many times. The chain recombines TRBV7-8 with TRBJ2-1; tentatively, D is TRBD2 (6 bases). The V end was cut by 3 bases, the J end by 12 bases, with 18 bases between. This CDR3 region has 14 residues. Germline lookup yields CDR1 SGHVS and CDR2 FQNEAQ. The CDR3 sequence: CASSFLDYGLGQFF. The CDR3 DNA reads as TGTGCCAGCAGCTTTTTGGACTACGGGTTGGGGCAGTTCTTC.

This clonotype was seen ten or more times. The chain carries TRBV5-1 and TRBJ1-1, with 7 bases identical to TRBD1. The germline V gene has CDR1 SGHRS and CDR2 YFSETQ. This CDR3 is 15 amino acids long. V trimming: 5 bases; J trimming: 2 bases; junction bases outside the gene matches: 9. The CDR3 region is CASRTQGNINTEAFF. DNA of the CDR3: TGCGCCAGCAGAACACAGGGGAATATAAACACTGAAGCTTTCTTT. The full variable domain, completed using reference TRBV5-1 and TRBJ1-1, is KAGVTQTPRYLIKTRGQQVTLSCSPISGHRSVSWYQQTPGQGLQFLFEYFSETQRNKGNFPGRFSGRQFSNSRSEMNVSTLELGDSALYLCASRTQGNINTEAFFGQGTRLTVV.

In this sample, this clonotype turned up a few times. CDR3 residues: CASSFWGSTEAFF. The DNA of the CDR3 is TGTGCCAGCAGTTTTTGGGGCTCCACTGAAGCTTTCTTT. The genes are TRBV12-3 or TRBV12-4 and TRBJ1-1; D perhaps matches TRBD1 (5 bases). The CDR3 spans 13 residues. V lost 3 bases and J lost 4, with 9 bases in between.

The J gene is TRBJ2-7, the V gene TRBV21-1. TRBV21-1 is flagged as a pseudogene. The CDR3 covers 12 residues. In DNA, the CDR3 is TGTGCCAGCAGCACCGACGGGTACGAGCAGTACTTC. It codes for CASSTDGYEQYF.

This clonotype was observed many times. The chain couples TRBV5-1 to TRBJ2-1; TRBD2 aligns across 14 bases. CDR3 size: 15 residues. V lost 4 bases, J lost 10 bases, and 7 bases stayed unmatched. CDR1 is SGHRS and CDR2 is YFSETQ in the germline V gene. The CDR3 DNA follows: TGCGCCAGCAGCCCGACTAGCGGGGGGGCCGGGGAGCAGTTCTTC. It codes for CASSPTSGGAGEQFF.

This chain connects TRBV29-1 to TRBJ2-5; D is uncertain. The V gene lost 5 bases and the J gene lost 5 bases, with 9 bases spanning the gap. From germline, CDR1 is SQVTM and CDR2 ANQGSEA. The CDR3 is made up of 11 amino acids. The CDR3 coding sequence is TGCAGCGTTCTAACTACGGAGACCCAGTACTTC. Translation: CSVLTTETQYF.

This clonotype has at least ten counts. It is unclear where the CDR3 begins or ends on the DNA, so no DNA is shown, and the CDR3 is as TCRdb lists it. The V and J genes are TRBV29-1 and TRBJ2-2; no DNA check was done on the table's D call, TRBD2. The CDR3 adds up to 13 amino acids, both ends counted. Germline values: CDR1 SQVTM, CDR2 ANQGSEA. This CDR3 reads CSVEGRTPGSCFF.

This clonotype was counted a few times. The chain couples TRBV5-6 to TRBJ2-5, with TRBD2 matching over 16 bases. The V gene's germline CDR1 is SGHDT and CDR2 YYEEEE. The CDR3 extends over 17 amino acids. The junction had 7 bases not matched to a gene; V was cut back by 6 bases and J by 2 bases. The CDR3 nucleotides are TGTGCCAGCACTCTCCGGGGACTAGCGGGAGGGCAAGAGACCCAGTACTTC. Protein: CASTLRGLAGGQETQYF.

This clonotype showed up just a few times. This chain links TRBV28 with TRBJ1-1; 9 bases line up with TRBD1. This CDR3 is built from 18 residues. V lost 3 bases, J lost 3 bases, and 14 bases stayed unmatched. Germline V lookup: CDR1 MDHEN, CDR2 SYDVKM. CDR3 coding DNA: TGTGCCAGCAGTTTGGAGGGGACAGGGTCAAGGGGGCACACTGAAGCTTTCTTT. Its translation is CASSLEGTGSRGHTEAFF.

The V call is TRBV9, the J call TRBJ2-7; 12 bases match TRBD2. Germline-derived CDR1 and CDR2 are SGDLS and YYNGEE. The J segment lost 1 base and the V segment lost 4 bases, leaving 6 bases of the junction unmatched. The CDR3 is 16 amino acids. CDR3 nucleotide sequence: TGTGCCAGCAGCCCAGACGGACTAGCGGGATCCTACGAGCAGTACTTC. Translating it yields CASSPDGLAGSYEQYF. Complete variable domain (other parts from reference TRBV9 and TRBJ2-7): DSGVTQTPKHLITATGQRVTLRCSPRSGDLSVYWYQQSLDQGLQFLIQYYNGEERAKGNILERFSAQQFPDLHSELNLSSLELGDSALYFCASSPDGLAGSYEQYFGPGTRLTVT.

This chain uses TRBV20-1 with TRBJ2-3; TRBD2 matches 13 bases. The trim removed 3 bases at V and 5 bases at J, leaving 8 bases unmatched. Germline V gene data show CDR1 as DFQATT and CDR2 as SNEGSKA (reference sequence). The length of the CDR3 is 16 residues. The CDR3 bases are TGCAGTGCTAGTGGCGGGACTAGCGGGGAAAGAGATACGCAGTATTTT. It codes for CSASGGTSGERDTQYF.

At least ten counts were recorded for this clonotype. V and J are TRBV4-3 and TRBJ1-1; no clear D. The CDR3 spans 17 residues. V lost 0 bases to trimming and J lost 2 bases, with 16 bases between them. Germline values: CDR1 LGHNA, CDR2 YSLEER. As DNA, the CDR3 is TGCGCCAGCAGCCAAGATCTAGTAGACCCCCGTAACACTGAAGCTTTCTTT. This sequence encodes CASSQDLVDPRNTEAFF.

This chain connects TRBV15 to TRBJ2-5; no firm D call. V lost 1 base, J lost 4 bases, and 10 bases lay in between. CDR1 and CDR2 (germline): LNHNV, YYDKDF (reference sequence). This CDR3 contains 14 residues. The DNA of the CDR3 is TGTGCCACCAGCAGAGCCGGACCGGGAGAGACCCAGTACTTC. Its protein is CATSRAGPGETQYF.

This clonotype has at least ten counts. The genes are TRBV12-3 or TRBV12-4 and TRBJ1-1, with TRBD1 identical over 7 bases. The length of the CDR3 is 14 residues. V shed 6 bases, J shed 7 bases, and the junction held 11 bases outside the gene matches. The CDR3 coding sequence is TGTGCCAGCAGGCCTACAGGGGCCACCTTTGAAGCTTTCTTT. Translation: CASRPTGATFEAFF.

This clonotype came up a few times. The rearrangement uses TRBV5-5 and TRBJ2-7; TRBD2 is a possible D gene (6 bases). V was pared by 1 base and J by 9 bases, with 14 bases between. CDR3 size: 13 residues. The germline gives CDR1 SGHKS, CDR2 YYEKEE (reference sequence). Here the CDR3 DNA reads TGTGCCAGCAGCTTGAACGTCGGGGGAGTGCAGTACTTC. Encoded protein: CASSLNVGGVQYF.

The gene calls are TRBV2 and TRBJ2-5; 7 bases map to TRBD2. Germline V gene data show CDR1 as SNHLY and CDR2 as FYNNEI. The CDR3 consists of 13 residues. Germline trimming cut 6 bases from V and 14 bases from J; bases unmatched to any gene: 15. The CDR3 sequence: CASRTLDRDYLYF. In DNA form, the CDR3 reads TGTGCCAGCAGGACCCTCGACCGGGACTACCTATACTTC.

V gene TRBV27 combines with J gene TRBJ1-2, with TRBD1 as a possible D gene (6 bases). V was pared by 0 bases and J by 4 bases, with 15 bases between. The length of the CDR3 is 16 residues. Germline V gene sequence: CDR1 MNHEY, CDR2 SMNVEV (reference sequence). The CDR3 loop reads CASSLSPAGEAYGYTF. The CDR3 bases are TGTGCCAGCAGTTTATCTCCCGCAGGGGAAGCCTATGGCTACACCTTC.

This clonotype has at least ten counts. The chain has TRBV29-1 and TRBJ2-7; 11 bases agree with TRBD1. CDR1 is SQVTM and CDR2 is ANQGSEA in the germline V gene. V lost 5 bases, J lost 4 bases, and 7 bases stayed unmatched. The CDR3 covers 14 residues. The CDR3 region has the DNA TGCAGCGTTAGGGAAGGGACAGGGGGTTACGAGCAGTACTTC. Translated, it gives CSVREGTGGYEQYF.